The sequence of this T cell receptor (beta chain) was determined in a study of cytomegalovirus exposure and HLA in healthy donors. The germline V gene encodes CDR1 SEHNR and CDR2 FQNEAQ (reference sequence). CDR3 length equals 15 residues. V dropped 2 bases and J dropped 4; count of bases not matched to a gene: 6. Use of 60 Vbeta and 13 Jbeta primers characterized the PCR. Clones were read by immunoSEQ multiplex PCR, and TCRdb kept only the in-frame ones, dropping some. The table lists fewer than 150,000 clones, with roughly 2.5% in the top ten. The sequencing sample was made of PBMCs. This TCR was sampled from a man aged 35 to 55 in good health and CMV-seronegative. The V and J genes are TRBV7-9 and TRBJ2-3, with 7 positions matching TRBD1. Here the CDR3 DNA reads TGTGCCAGCAGCTTATCGACAGGGATCGCAGATACGCAGTATTTT. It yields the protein CASSLSTGIADTQYF.